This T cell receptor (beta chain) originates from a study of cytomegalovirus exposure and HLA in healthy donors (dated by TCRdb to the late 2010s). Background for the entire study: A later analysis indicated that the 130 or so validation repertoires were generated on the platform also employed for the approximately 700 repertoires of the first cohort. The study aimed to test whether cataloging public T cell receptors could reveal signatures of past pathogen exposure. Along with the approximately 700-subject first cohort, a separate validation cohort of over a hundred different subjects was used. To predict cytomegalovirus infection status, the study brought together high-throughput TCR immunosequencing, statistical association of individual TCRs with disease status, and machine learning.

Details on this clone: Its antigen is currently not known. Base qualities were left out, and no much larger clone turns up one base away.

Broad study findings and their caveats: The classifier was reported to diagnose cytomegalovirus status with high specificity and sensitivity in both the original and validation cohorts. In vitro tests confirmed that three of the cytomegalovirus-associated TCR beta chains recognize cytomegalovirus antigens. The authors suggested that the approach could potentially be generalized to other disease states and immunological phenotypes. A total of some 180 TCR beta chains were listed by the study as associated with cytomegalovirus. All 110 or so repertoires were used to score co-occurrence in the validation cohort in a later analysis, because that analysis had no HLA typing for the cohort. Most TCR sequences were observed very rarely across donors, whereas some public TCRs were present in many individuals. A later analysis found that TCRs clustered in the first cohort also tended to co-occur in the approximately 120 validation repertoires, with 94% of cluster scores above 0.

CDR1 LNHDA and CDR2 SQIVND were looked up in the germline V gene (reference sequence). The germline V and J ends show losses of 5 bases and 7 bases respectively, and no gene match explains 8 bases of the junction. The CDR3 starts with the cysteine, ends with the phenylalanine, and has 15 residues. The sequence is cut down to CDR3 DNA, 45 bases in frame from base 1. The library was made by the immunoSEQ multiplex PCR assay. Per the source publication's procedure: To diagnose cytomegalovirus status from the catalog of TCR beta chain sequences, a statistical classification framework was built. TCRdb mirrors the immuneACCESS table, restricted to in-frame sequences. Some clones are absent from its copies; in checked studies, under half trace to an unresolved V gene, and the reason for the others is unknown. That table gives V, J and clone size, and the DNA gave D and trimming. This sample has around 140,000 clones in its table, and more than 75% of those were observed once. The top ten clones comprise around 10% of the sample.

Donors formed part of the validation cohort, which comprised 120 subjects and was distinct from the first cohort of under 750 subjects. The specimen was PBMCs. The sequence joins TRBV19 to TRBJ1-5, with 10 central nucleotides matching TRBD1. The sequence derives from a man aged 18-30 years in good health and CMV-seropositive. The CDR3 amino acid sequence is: CASSGTGVGEQPQHF. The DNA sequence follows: TGTGCCAGTAGTGGGACAGGGGTCGGAGAACAGCCCCAGCATTTT.